This TCR beta chain is drawn from a study of technical replicates of blood from four donors. Between the trimmed V and J ends, which lost 0 bases and 9 bases, there was a span of 9 bases. The CDR3 spans 13 residues. Some clones are missing from TCRdb's copy, which holds only in-frame ones; the method was immunoSEQ multiplex PCR. The sample includes 95,000 or so clones, 85% to 95% of them seen just once. Source material: T cells isolated from PBMCs. The sequence came from a human donor in good health. V gene TRBV23-1 combines with J gene TRBJ2-1, with D perhaps matching TRBD2 (6 bases). TRBV23-1 is marked as an open reading frame, function uncertain. The CDR3 protein is CASSQSPGAEQFF. Written as DNA, the CDR3 is TGCGCCAGCAGTCAATCCCCGGGAGCTGAGCAGTTCTTC.